The clone carrying this T cell receptor (beta chain) was recorded a few times. The target antigen is unknown. Profiled with immunoSEQ multiplex PCR; TCRdb holds only in-frame clones, not every one. Counted here are thousands of clones, under 70% occurring once; the ten biggest clones make up about 10%. The CDR3 has 12 residues. V lost 5 bases and J 4 bases, leaving 11 bases between the germline ends. Germline values: CDR1 GTSNPN, CDR2 SVGIG (reference sequence). The normal lung sample lay at least 3 cm, and maximally far, from the tumour. The data derive from a study of immune cell composition in non-small cell lung cancer. Study-level findings and limits: Overall clonality, unlike maximal tumour-associated clone frequency, did not predict TIL reactivity. Roughly 80% of squamous and under 35% of adenocarcinoma cases had tumour-associated clones >0.5%. Tumour TCR-beta clonality was not significantly tied to smoking pack-years.

The receptor's source is a human donor with non-small cell lung cancer. The genes are TRBV30 and TRBJ1-2; D not resolved. The sample comprised non-adjacent lung tissue. In DNA, the CDR3 is TGTGCCTGGCACCTGACGGGCTATGGCTACACCTTC. This gives the protein CAWHLTGYGYTF. The entire variable domain, with the rest obtained from reference TRBV30 and TRBJ1-2, is as follows: SQTIHQWPATLVQPVGSPLSLECTVEGTSNPNLYWYRQAAGRGLQLLFYSVGIGQISSEVPQNLSASRPQDRQFILSSKKLLLSDSGFYLCAWHLTGYGYTFGSGTRLTVV.